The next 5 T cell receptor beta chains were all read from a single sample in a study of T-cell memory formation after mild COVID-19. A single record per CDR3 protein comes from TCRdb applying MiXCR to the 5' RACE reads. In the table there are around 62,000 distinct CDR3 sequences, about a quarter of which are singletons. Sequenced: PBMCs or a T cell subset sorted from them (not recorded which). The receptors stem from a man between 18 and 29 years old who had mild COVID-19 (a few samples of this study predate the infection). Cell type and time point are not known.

CDR3 coding DNA: TGTGCCAGCAGCCAAGATCTTTGGACAGAAGAATCCTATAATTCACCCCTCCACTTT. As protein: CASSQDLWTEESYNSPLHF. The chain carries TRBV4-2 and TRBJ1-6; D might be TRBD1 (6 bases). The CDR3 covers 19 residues. The germline gives CDR1 LGHNA, CDR2 YNFKEQ. V lost 0 bases and J 1 base, leaving 16 bases between the germline ends.

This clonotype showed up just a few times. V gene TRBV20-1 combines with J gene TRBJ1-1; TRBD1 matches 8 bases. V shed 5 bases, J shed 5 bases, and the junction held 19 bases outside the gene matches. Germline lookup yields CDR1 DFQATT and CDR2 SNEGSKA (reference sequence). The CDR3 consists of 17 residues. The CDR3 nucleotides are TGCAGTGCTCCTAGATTGACAGGGGTGGAGGTTTGGACTGAAGCTTTCTTT. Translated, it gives CSAPRLTGVEVWTEAFF.

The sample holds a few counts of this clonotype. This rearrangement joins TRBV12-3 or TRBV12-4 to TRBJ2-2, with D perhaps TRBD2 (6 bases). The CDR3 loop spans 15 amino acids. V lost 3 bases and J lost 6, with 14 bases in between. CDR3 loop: CASSFLAIHSGELFF. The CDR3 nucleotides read TGTGCCAGCAGTTTCCTAGCGATACATTCCGGGGAGCTGTTTTTT.

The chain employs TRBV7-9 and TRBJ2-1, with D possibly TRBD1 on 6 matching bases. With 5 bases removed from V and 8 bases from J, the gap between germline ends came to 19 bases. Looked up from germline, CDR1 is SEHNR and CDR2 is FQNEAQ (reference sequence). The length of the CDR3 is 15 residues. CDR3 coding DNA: TGTGCCAGCAGCCGGGACACCGCGAAAAGGGATGAGCAGTTCTTC. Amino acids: CASSRDTAKRDEQFF.

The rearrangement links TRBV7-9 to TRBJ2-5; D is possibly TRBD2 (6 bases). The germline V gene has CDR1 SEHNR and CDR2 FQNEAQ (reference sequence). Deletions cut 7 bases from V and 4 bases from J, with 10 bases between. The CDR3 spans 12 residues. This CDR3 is CASIGDLETQYF. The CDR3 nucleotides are TGTGCCAGCATAGGGGACTTAGAGACCCAGTACTTC.